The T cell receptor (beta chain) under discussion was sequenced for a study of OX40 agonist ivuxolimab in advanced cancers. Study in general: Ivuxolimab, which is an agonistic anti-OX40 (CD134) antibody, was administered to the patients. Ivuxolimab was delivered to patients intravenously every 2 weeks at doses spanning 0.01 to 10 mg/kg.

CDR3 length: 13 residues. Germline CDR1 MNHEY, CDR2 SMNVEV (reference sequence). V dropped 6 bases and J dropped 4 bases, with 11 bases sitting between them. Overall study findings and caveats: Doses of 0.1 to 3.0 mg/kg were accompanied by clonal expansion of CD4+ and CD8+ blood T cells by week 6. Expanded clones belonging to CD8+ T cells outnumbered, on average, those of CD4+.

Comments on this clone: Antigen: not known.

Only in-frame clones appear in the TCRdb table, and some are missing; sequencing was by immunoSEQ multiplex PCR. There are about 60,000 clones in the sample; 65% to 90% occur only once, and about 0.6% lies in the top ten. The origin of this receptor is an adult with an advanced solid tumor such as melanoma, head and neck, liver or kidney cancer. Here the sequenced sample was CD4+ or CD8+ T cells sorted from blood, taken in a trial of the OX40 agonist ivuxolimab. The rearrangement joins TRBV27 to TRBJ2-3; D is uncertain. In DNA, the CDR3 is TGTGCCAGCAGGTCCAGTAATTCAGATACGCAGTATTTT. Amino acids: CASRSSNSDTQYF.